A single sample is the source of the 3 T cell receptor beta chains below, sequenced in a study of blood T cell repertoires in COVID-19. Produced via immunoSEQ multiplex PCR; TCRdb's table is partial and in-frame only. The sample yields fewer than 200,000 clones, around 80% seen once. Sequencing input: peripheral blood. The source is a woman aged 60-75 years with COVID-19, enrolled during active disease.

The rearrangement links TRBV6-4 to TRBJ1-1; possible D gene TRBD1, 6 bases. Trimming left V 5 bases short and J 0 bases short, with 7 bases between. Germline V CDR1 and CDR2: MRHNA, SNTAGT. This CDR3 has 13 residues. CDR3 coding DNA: TGTGCCAGCAGTTGGGACATGAACACTGAAGCTTTCTTT. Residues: CASSWDMNTEAFF.

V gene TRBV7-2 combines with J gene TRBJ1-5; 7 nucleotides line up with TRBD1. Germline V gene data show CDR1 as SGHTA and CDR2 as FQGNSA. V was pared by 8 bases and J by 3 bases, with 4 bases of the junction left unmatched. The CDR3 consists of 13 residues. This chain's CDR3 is CASRQGLNQPQHF. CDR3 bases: TGTGCCAGCCGACAGGGCCTCAATCAGCCCCAGCATTTT. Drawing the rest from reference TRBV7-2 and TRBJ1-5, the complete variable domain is GAGVSQSPSNKVTEKGKDVELRCDPISGHTALYWYRQSLGQGLEFLIYFQGNSAPDKSGLPSDRFSAERTGGSVSTLTIQRTQQEDSAVYLCASRQGLNQPQHFGDGTRLSIL.

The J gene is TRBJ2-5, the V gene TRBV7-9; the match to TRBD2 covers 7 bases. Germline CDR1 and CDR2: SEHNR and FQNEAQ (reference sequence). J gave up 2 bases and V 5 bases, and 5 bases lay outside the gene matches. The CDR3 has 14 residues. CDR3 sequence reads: CASSPSGGQETQYF. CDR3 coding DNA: TGTGCCAGCAGCCCCTCCGGGGGGCAAGAGACCCAGTACTTC. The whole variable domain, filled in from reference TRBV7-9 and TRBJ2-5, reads DTGVSQNPRHKITKRGQNVTFRCDPISEHNRLYWYRQTLGQGPEFLTYFQNEAQLEKSRLLSDRFSAERPKGSFSTLEIQRTEQGDSAMYLCASSPSGGQETQYFGPGTRLLVL.